This entry is about one T cell receptor beta chain. The sample is drawn from a study of T cell repertoires in ileal Crohn's disease. V dropped 2 bases and J dropped 4 bases, with 14 bases sitting between them. The V gene's germline CDR1 is MRHNA and CDR2 SNTAGT. The CDR3 loop spans 16 amino acids. This table comes from immunoSEQ multiplex PCR, and its TCRdb copy is limited to in-frame clones, with some not included. The sample carries 3,500 to 4,500 clones, around 74% recorded once. V is TRBV6-4 and J is TRBJ2-2; tentatively, D is TRBD2 (5 bases). This receptor was obtained from an adult with Crohn's disease. The sequencing sample was made of ileal tissue. For the CDR3, the DNA is TGTGCCAGCAGTGACGAGGGCGGTGACGGCACCGGGGAGCTGTTTTTT. Translating it yields CASSDEGGDGTGELFF.